This T cell receptor beta chain is from a study of breast tumors, draining lymph nodes, adjacent tissues. Findings and limits, study-wide: Tumor T cell lymph node origin was a supported hypothesis, not proven. Most tumor T cells seemingly derive from lymph node, then expand in tumor. Luminal-like breast cancer showed significantly higher tumor–nontumor repertoire similarity than basal-like.

In its sample, this clonotype was seen a few times. Its antigen is currently unknown. V was clipped by 6 bases and J by 6 bases, with 11 bases between them. This CDR3 comprises 13 residues. Samples came from axillary lymph nodes draining the breast cancer. TCRdb reanalysed the multiplex PCR reads using MiXCR and keeps one entry per CDR3 protein. The top ten clones hold around 2.6% of a sample with some 150,000 distinct CDR3 sequences, around 20% of them seen once. The sample comprised axillary lymph node tissue. This chain connects TRBV12-3 or TRBV12-4 to TRBJ2-2, with D tentatively TRBD1 (5 bases). The clonotype originates from a female donor with breast cancer. Some clones in this sample may be carry-over from other donors' samples. The CDR3 reads CASRIRGSGELFF. The DNA for the CDR3 is TGTGCCAGCAGAATAAGGGGTTCCGGGGAGCTGTTTTTT.